This T cell receptor (beta chain) was obtained from a study of PD-1 blockade in classical Hodgkin lymphoma. Remarks on this clone: The target antigen is unknown.

Every patient had relapsed following autologous stem cell transplantation, and cohorts differed in brentuximab vedotin exposure. Best responses included complete response and partial response; otherwise, the best response was progressive disease. General study results and limits: Complete responders showed a baseline diversity that resembled the diversity of newly diagnosed patients. Some patients began nivolumab under 1 year after ASCT. These patients were excluded from later analyses.

Generated by immunoSEQ multiplex PCR, the TCRdb table keeps only in-frame clones and is missing some. The sample includes about 4,200 clones, around 77% of them seen just once. The CDR3 has 14 residues. V gave up 5 bases and J gave up 7 bases, with 17 bases separating them. CDR1 is LNHDA, CDR2 SQIVND, per germline (reference sequence). The source of this sequence is a human donor with classical Hodgkin lymphoma. The chain has TRBV19 and TRBJ1-1; D ambiguous. This sample comprised peripheral blood mononuclear cells (PBMCs), obtained at baseline. CDR3: CASSPGSRIGEAFF. CDR3 coding DNA: TGTGCCAGTAGTCCCGGGTCTAGAATAGGTGAAGCTTTCTTT. The full variable domain, completed using reference TRBV19 and TRBJ1-1, is DGGITQSPKYLFRKEGQNVTLSCEQNLNHDAMYWYRQDPGQGLRLIYYSQIVNDFQKGDIAEGYSVSREKKESFPLTVTSAQKNPTAFYLCASSPGSRIGEAFFGQGTRLTVV.